Listed below are T cell receptor beta chains from one sample, sequenced in a study of T cell responses to AZD1222 COVID-19 vaccine. Repertoires were generated with immunoSEQ multiplex PCR, while TCRdb's copy carries only in-frame clones and drops some. The sample contains roughly 100,000 clones, almost 90% of which appear only once. The sequenced sample was peripheral blood, obtained 28 days after the second AZD1222 dose. These receptors all stem from an adult who received the AZD1222 COVID-19 vaccine. Both conserved end residues are part of each CDR3. Each record gives: CDR3 protein, CDR3 DNA, D gene, V gene, J gene, clone size. The D gene is left open where the match is weak. Rows give clone size only sometimes, using once, few, many, or a class for an expanded clone.

CASSSLRQDYGYTF	TGTGCCAGCAGTTCCCTGAGACAGGACTATGGCTACACCTTC	.	TRBV27	TRBJ1-2	once
CASSPSGEAQPQHF	TGTGCCAGCTCACCGTCAGGGGAGGCTCAGCCCCAGCATTTT	.	TRBV18	TRBJ1-5	.
CASSARREGTGGYTF	TGTGCCAGCAGCGCCCGGAGGGAGGGTACGGGAGGCTACACCTTC	.	TRBV5-4	TRBJ1-2	.
CASSTRTAELIGEQYF	TGTGCCAGTAGTACTCGGACAGCGGAGCTTATTGGCGAGCAGTACTTC	.	TRBV19	TRBJ2-7	.
CASSSGGGLDEQYF	TGTGCCAGCAGCTCCGGCGGGGGGCTGGACGAGCAGTACTTC	TRBD2	TRBV7-9	TRBJ2-7	.
CASTPVTGVYNSPLHF	TGTGCCAGCACCCCCGTGACAGGGGTTTATAATTCACCCCTCCACTTT	TRBD1	TRBV2	TRBJ1-6	.
CASSRQIQETQYF	TGTGCCAGTAGTCGACAGATCCAAGAGACCCAGTACTTC	.	TRBV19	TRBJ2-5	once
CASSITGQYEQFF	TGTGCCAGCAGCATAACGGGACAGTATGAGCAGTTCTTC	TRBD1	TRBV11-2	TRBJ2-1	.
CASSITRVAYNSPLHF	TGTGCCAGTAGTATAACGAGGGTGGCCTATAATTCACCCCTCCACTTT	.	TRBV19	TRBJ1-6	once
CASSRAGTGNNSPLHF	TGCGCCAGCAGCCGTGCCGGGACAGGGAATAATTCACCCCTCCACTTT	TRBD1	TRBV4-1	TRBJ1-6	.
CASSQDPTGVNTIYF	TGTGCCAGCAGCCAAGATCCGACAGGAGTAAACACCATATATTTT	.	TRBV3-1/TRBV3-2	TRBJ1-3	.
CASRQRGTEAFF	TGTGCCAGCAGACAACGGGGGACTGAAGCTTTCTTT	.	TRBV12-3/TRBV12-4	TRBJ1-1	.
CASSSLKGGSGELSYEQYF	TGTGCCAGCAGCTCGTTAAAAGGCGGTAGCGGGGAGCTTTCCTACGAGCAGTACTTC	TRBD2	TRBV11-2	TRBJ2-7	.
CASSLWTGGTDTQYF	TGCGCCAGCAGCTTATGGACAGGAGGCACAGATACGCAGTATTTT	TRBD1	TRBV5-1	TRBJ2-3	.
CASSKNTGYGYTF	TGTGCCAGCAGCAAAAATACAGGGTATGGCTACACCTTC	.	TRBV3-1/TRBV3-2	TRBJ1-2	.
CASSPPGFTEAFF	TGCGCCAGCAGCCCGCCAGGGTTCACTGAAGCTTTCTTT	.	TRBV5-1	TRBJ1-1	.
CASSLGGLRSGELFF	TGTGCCAGCAGCTTAGGGGGCCTACGGTCCGGGGAGCTGTTTTTT	.	TRBV11-3	TRBJ2-2	.
CAWSRGEDQPQHF	TGTGCCTGGAGTCGGGGGGAGGATCAGCCCCAGCATTTT	.	TRBV30	TRBJ1-5	once
CASSLGTSGRYYVDTQYF	TGTGCCAGCAGCTTGGGGACTAGCGGGAGGTATTACGTAGATACGCAGTATTTT	TRBD2	TRBV5-4	TRBJ2-3	.
CAWSVQRVQVTGGGTEAFF	TGTGCCTGGAGTGTACAACGAGTTCAGGTCACAGGGGGAGGTACTGAAGCTTTCTTT	TRBD1	TRBV30	TRBJ1-1	.
CASSPWQGDTEAFF	TGTGCCAGCTCACCCTGGCAAGGGGACACTGAAGCTTTCTTT	.	TRBV18	TRBJ1-1	.
CASSSFSSSTDTQYF	TGTGCCAGCAGCTCCTTCAGCTCTAGCACAGATACGCAGTATTTT	.	TRBV7-3	TRBJ2-3	once
CASSEREANQPQHF	TGCGCCAGCAGTGAGAGGGAGGCTAATCAGCCCCAGCATTTT	.	TRBV10-2	TRBJ1-5	.
CASSSSDSYYGYTF	TGTGCCAGCAGCTCATCGGACAGTTACTATGGCTACACCTTC	.	TRBV7-2	TRBJ1-2	.
CASSRQQETQYF	TGTGCCAGCAGTCGGCAGCAAGAGACCCAGTACTTC	.	TRBV2	TRBJ2-5	.
CASSFSGSYEQYF	TGTGCCAGCAGTTTTTCAGGCTCCTACGAGCAGTACTTC	.	TRBV6-2/TRBV6-3	TRBJ2-7	once
CASSSGDNRVPYEQYF	TGCGCCAGCAGCTCGGGAGATAACAGGGTCCCCTACGAGCAGTACTTC	.	TRBV5-1	TRBJ2-7	.
CASRIQHAGANVLTF	TGTGCCAGCAGAATACAGCACGCTGGGGCCAACGTCCTGACTTTC	.	TRBV28	TRBJ2-6	.
CASSSTYRGGYTF	TGTGCCAGCAGCTCTACCTACCGGGGGGGCTACACCTTC	.	TRBV7-2	TRBJ1-2	.
CATRGGYYGYTF	TGTGCCACTCGCGGGGGTTACTATGGCTACACCTTC	.	TRBV5-8	TRBJ1-2	once
CASSLSDVNEQFF	TGTGCCAGCAGCTTAAGCGACGTCAATGAGCAGTTCTTC	.	TRBV3-1/TRBV3-2	TRBJ2-1	.
CASSSEGEREGYTF	TGCGCCAGCAGCTCTGAAGGGGAGCGCGAGGGCTACACCTTC	.	TRBV5-1	TRBJ1-2	many
CASSHWGLNYGYTF	TGCGCCAGCAGCCATTGGGGACTGAACTATGGCTACACCTTC	.	TRBV4-1	TRBJ1-2	.
CASSSGQGVYGYTF	TGTGCCAGCAGTTCGGGACAGGGCGTCTATGGCTACACCTTC	TRBD1	TRBV6-5	TRBJ1-2	.
CASLGGAGNEQFF	TGTGCCAGCCTTGGGGGAGCGGGTAATGAGCAGTTCTTC	.	TRBV28	TRBJ2-1	.
CASSFRQGTLETQYF	TGTGCCAGCAGTTTCCGACAGGGTACGTTGGAGACCCAGTACTTC	TRBD1	TRBV27	TRBJ2-5	.